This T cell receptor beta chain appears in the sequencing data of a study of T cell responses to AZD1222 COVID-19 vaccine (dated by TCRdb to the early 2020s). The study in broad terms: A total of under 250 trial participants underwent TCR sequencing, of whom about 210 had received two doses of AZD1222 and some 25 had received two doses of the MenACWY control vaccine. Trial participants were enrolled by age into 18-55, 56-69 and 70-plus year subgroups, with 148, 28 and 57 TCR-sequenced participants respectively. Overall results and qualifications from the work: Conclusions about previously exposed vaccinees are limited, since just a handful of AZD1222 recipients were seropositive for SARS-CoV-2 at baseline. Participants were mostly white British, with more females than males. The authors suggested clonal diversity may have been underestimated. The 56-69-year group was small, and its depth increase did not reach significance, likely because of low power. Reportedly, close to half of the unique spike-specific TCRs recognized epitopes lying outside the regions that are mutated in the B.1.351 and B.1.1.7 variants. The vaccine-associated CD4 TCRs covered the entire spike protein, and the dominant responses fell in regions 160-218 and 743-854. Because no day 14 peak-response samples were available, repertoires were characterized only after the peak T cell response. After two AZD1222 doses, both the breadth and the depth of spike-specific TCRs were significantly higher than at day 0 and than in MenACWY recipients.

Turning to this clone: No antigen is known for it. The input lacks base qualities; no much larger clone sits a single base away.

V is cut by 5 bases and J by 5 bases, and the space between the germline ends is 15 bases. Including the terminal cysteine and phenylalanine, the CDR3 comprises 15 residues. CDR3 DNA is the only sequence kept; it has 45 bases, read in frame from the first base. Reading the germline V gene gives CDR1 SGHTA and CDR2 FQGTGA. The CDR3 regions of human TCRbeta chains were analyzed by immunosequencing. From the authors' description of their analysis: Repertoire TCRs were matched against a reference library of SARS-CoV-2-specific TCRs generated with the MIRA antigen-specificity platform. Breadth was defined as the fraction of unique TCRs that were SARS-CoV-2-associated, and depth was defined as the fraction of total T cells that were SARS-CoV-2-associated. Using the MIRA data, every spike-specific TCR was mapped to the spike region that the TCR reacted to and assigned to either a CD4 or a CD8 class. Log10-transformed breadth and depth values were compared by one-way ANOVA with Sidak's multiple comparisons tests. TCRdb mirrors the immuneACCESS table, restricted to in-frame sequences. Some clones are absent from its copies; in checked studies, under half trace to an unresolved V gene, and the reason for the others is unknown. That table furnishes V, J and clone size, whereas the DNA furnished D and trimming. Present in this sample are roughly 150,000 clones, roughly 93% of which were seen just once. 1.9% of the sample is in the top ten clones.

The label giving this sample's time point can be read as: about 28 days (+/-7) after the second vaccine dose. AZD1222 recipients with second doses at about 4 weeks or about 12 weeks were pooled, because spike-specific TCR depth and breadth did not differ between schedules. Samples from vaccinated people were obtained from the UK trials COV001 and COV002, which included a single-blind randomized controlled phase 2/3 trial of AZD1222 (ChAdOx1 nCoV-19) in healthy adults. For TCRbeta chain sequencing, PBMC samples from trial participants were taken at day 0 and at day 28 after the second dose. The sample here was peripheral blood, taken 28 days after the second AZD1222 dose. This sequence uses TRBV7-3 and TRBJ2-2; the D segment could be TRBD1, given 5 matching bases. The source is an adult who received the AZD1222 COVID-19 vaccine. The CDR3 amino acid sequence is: CASSLGHPRTGELFF. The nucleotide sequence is TGTGCCAGCAGCCTCGGACACCCTCGGACCGGGGAGCTGTTTTTT. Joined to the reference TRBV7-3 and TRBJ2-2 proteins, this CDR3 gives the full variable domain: GAGVSQTPSNKVTEKGKYVELRCDPISGHTALYWYRQSLGQGPEFLIYFQGTGAADDSGLPNDRFFAVRPEGSVSTLKIQRTERGDSAVYLCASSLGHPRTGELFFGEGSRLTVL.